The clone carrying this TCR beta chain was recorded at least ten times. A TCRbeta library incorporating unique molecular identifiers was prepared. Each CDR3 protein gets one entry after TCRdb re-called the PCR reads with MiXCR. Among about 72,000 distinct CDR3 sequences, more than 5.5% were seen once, and the ten largest hold approximately 2.3%. The entry originates in a study of T-cell reconstitution after alpha-beta-depleted transplantation in children. CDR1 and CDR2 from the germline V gene are DFQATT and SNEGSKA (reference sequence). Trimming cost V 2 bases and J 1 base, with 5 bases left between them. CDR3 length: 12 residues.

The TCR comes from a human donor who donated a stem cell graft to a child with acute lymphoblastic leukemia. Sequenced here: PBMCs from the stem cell graft donor, sampled from the stem cell graft. This sequence joins TRBV20-1 and TRBJ2-5; unclear D gene. Here the CDR3 DNA reads TGCAGTGCTAGAAAGATCCAAGAGACCCAGTACTTC. Its translation: CSARKIQETQYF.